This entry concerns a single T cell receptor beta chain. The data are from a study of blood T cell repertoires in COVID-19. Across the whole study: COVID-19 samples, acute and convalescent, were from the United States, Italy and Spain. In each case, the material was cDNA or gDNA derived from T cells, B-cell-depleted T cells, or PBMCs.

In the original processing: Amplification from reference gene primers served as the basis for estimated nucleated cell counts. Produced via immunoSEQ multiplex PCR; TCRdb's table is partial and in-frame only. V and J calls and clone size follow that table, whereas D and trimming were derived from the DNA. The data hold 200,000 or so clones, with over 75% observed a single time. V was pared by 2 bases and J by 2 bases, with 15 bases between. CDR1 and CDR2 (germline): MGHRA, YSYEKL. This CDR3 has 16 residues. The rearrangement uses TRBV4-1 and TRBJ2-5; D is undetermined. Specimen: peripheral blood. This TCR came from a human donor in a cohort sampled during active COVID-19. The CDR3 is CASSQLDHGRQETQYF. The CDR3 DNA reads TGCGCCAGCAGCCAACTCGATCATGGTCGGCAAGAGACCCAGTACTTC.